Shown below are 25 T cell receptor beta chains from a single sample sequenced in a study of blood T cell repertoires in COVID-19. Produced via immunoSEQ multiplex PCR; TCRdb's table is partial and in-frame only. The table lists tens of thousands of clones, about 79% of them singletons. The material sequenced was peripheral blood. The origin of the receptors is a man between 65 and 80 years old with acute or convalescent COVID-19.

CDR3 sequence: CASSPFKGHLGYTF. CDR3 DNA sequence: TGTGCCAGCAGCCCCTTCAAGGGGCATCTGGGCTACACCTTC. The rearrangement links TRBV28 to TRBJ1-2; weak D call: TRBD1 (5 bases). Germline CDR1 MDHEN, CDR2 SYDVKM. The germline V and J ends were trimmed by 6 bases and 8 bases, with 19 bases remaining between them. This CDR3 has 14 amino acids.

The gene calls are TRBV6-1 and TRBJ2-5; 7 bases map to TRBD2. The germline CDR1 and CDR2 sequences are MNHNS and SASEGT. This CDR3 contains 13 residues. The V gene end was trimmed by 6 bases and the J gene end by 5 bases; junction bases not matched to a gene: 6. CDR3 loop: CASRDTSVETQYF. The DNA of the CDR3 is TGTGCCAGCAGAGATACTAGCGTCGAGACCCAGTACTTC.

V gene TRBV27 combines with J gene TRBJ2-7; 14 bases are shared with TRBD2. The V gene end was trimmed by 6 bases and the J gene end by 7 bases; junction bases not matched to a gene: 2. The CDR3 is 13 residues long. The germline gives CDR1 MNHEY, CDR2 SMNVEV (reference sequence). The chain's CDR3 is CASRRLAGGEQYF. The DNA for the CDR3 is TGTGCCAGCAGGAGACTAGCGGGAGGGGAGCAGTACTTC.

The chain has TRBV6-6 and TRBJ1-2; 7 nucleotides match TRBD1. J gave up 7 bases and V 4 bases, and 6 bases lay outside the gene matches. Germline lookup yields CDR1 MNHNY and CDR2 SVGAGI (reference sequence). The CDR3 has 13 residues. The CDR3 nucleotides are TGTGCCAGCAGTTCGACAGGGCCAGGTGGCTACACCTTC. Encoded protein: CASSSTGPGGYTF.

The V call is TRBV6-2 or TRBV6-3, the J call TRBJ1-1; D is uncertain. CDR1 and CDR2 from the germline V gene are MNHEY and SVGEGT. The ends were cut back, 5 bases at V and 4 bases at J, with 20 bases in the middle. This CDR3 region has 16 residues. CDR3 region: CASSLLRTVSGTEAFF. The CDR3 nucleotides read TGTGCCAGCAGTCTCCTCAGAACGGTGTCGGGCACTGAAGCTTTCTTT.

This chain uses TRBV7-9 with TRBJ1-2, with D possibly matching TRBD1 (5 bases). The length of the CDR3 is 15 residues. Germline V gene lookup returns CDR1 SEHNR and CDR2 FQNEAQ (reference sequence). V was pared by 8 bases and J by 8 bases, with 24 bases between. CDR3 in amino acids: CASFRSDNRLAGYTF. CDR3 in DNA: TGTGCCAGCTTCAGGTCGGACAATCGATTGGCGGGCTACACCTTC.

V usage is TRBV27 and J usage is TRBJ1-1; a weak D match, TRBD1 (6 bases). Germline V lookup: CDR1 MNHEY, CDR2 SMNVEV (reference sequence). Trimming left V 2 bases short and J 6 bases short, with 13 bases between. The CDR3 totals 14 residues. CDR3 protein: CASSLGQGSAEAFF. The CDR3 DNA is TGTGCCAGCAGTTTAGGTCAGGGGAGCGCTGAAGCTTTCTTT.

The CDR3 nucleotides are TGTGCCAGCAGCCAACAATCGGCGGGGGGCTACACCTTC. Protein sequence: CASSQQSAGGYTF. The J gene is TRBJ1-2, the V gene TRBV3-1 (or the pseudogene TRBV3-2); D not resolved. Germline V CDR1 and CDR2: LGHDT, YNNKEL (reference sequence). CDR3 size: 13 residues. Trimming took 2 bases from V and 8 from J, leaving 12 bases between them.

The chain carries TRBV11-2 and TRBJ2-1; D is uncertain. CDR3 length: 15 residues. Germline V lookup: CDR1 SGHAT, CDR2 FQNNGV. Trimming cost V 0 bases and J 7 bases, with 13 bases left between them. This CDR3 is CASSLESLSKNEQFF. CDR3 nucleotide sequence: TGTGCCAGCAGCTTAGAGTCCCTTAGTAAAAATGAGCAGTTCTTC. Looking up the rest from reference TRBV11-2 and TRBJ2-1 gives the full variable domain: EAGVAQSPRYKIIEKRQSVAFWCNPISGHATLYWYQQILGQGPKLLIQFQNNGVVDDSQLPKDRFSAERLKGVDSTLKIQPAKLEDSAVYLCASSLESLSKNEQFFGPGTRLTVL.

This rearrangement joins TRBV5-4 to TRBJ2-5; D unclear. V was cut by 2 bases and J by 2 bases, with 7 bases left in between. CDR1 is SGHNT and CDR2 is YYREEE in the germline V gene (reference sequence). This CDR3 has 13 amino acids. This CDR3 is CASSFEQQETQYF. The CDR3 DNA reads TGTGCCAGCAGCTTCGAACAGCAAGAGACCCAGTACTTC.

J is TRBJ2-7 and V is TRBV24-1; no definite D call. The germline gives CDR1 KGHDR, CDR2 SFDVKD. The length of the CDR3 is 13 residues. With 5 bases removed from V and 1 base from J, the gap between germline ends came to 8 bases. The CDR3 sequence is CATSGVGSYEQYF. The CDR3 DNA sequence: TGTGCCACCAGTGGCGTCGGGTCCTACGAGCAGTACTTC.

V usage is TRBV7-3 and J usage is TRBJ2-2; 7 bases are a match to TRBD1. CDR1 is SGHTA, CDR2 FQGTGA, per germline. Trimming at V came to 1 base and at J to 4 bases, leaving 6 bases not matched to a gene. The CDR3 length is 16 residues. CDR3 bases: TGTGCCAGCAGCTTAATGGGGGCAGGGGGCACCGGGGAGCTGTTTTTT. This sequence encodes CASSLMGAGGTGELFF.

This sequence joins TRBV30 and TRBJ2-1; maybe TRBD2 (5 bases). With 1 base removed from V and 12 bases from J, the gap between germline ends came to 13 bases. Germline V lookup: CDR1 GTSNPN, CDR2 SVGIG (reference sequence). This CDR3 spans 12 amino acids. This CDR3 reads CAWSALEFRQFF. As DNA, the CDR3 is TGTGCCTGGAGTGCACTAGAATTTCGGCAGTTCTTC.

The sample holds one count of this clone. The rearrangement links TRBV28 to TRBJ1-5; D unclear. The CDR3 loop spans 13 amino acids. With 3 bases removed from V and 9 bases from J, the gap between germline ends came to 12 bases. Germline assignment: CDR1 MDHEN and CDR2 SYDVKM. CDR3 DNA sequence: TGTGCCAGCAGTTTGGAACGGAGTCGGCCCCAGCATTTT. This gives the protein CASSLERSRPQHF. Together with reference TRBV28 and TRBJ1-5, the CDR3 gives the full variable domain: DVKVTQSSRYLVKRTGEKVFLECVQDMDHENMFWYRQDPGLGLRLIYFSYDVKMKEKGDIPEGYSVSREKKERFSLILESASTNQTSMYLCASSLERSRPQHFGDGTRLSIL.

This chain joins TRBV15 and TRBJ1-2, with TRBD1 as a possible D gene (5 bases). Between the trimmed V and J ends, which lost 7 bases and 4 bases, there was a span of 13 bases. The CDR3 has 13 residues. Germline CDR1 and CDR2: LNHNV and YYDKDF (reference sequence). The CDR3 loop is CATTNQGGYGYTF. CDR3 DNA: TGTGCCACCACCAATCAGGGAGGCTATGGCTACACCTTC.

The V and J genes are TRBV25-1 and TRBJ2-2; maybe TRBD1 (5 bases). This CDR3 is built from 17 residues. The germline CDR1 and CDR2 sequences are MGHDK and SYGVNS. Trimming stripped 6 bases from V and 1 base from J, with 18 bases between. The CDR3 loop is CASSKGVSSQNTGELFF. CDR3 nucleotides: TGTGCCAGCAGCAAAGGGGTCTCCAGCCAGAACACCGGGGAGCTGTTTTTT.

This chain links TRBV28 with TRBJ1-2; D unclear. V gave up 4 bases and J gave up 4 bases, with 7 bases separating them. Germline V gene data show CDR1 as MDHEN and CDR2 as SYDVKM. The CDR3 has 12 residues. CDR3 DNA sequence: TGTGCCAGCAGTTCAAGCCTCTATGGCTACACCTTC. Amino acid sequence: CASSSSLYGYTF.

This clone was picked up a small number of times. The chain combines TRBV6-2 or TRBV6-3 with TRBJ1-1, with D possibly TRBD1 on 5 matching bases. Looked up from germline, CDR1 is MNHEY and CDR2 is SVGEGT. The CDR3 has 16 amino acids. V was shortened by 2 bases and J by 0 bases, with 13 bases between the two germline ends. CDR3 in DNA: TGTGCCAGCAGTTACCCCGCAGGGAACATGAACACTGAAGCTTTCTTT. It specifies CASSYPAGNMNTEAFF.

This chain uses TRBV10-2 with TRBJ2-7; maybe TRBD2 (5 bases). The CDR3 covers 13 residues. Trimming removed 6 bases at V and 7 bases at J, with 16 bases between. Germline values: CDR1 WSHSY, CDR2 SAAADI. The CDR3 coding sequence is TGCGCCAGCAGGGAAGCGGCAAAGAGAGAGCAGTACTTC. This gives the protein CASREAAKREQYF.

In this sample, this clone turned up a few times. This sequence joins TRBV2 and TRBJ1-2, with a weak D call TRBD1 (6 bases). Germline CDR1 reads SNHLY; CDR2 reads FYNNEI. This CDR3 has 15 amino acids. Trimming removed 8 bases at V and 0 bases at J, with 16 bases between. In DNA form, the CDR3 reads TGTGCCAGCTCGAATCCGACAGGACCTAACTATGGCTACACCTTC. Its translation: CASSNPTGPNYGYTF.

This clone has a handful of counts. In DNA, the CDR3 is TGTGCCAGCAGCGTCGGGAATTCTGGAAACACCATATATTTT. Its protein is CASSVGNSGNTIYF. V and J are TRBV7-3 and TRBJ1-3; D uncertain. CDR3 length: 14 residues. CDR1 and CDR2 (germline): SGHTA, FQGTGA. Trimming shortened V by 5 bases and J by 1 base, and 9 bases separated the two germline ends.

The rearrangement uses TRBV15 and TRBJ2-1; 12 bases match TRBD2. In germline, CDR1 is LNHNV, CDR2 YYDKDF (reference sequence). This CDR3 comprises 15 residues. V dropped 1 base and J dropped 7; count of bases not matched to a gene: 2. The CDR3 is CATSRASGRENEQFF. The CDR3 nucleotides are TGTGCCACCAGCAGAGCTAGCGGGAGGGAGAATGAGCAGTTCTTC.

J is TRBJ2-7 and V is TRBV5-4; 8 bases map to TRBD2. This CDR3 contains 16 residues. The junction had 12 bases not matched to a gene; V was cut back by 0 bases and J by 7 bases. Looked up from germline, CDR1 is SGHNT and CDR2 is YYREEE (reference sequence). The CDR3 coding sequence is TGTGCCAGCAGCTTGGATACTAGCGGCCGTCTGAGTGAGCAGTACTTC. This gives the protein CASSLDTSGRLSEQYF.

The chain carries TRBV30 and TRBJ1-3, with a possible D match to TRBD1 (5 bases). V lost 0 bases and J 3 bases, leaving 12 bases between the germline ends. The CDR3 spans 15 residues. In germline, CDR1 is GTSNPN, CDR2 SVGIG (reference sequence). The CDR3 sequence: CAWSVGGGFGNTIYF. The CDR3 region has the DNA TGTGCCTGGAGTGTAGGCGGGGGGTTTGGAAACACCATATATTTT.

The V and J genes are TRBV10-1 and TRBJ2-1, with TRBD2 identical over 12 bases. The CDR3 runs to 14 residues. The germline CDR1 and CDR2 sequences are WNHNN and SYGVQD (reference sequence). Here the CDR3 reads CDRLAGEIEHEQFF. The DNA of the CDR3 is TGCGATAGACTAGCGGGAGAAATTGAGCATGAGCAGTTCTTC.